The text below deals with one TCR beta chain. Its antigen is not identified. Germline CDR1 SGHAT, CDR2 FQDESV (reference sequence). The CDR3 contains 16 residues. The V and J ends lost 8 bases and 3 bases respectively, with 23 bases between them. Study processing details: Without quality scores, immunoSEQ junctional reads could not be filtered like full-length reads. The table came from immunoSEQ multiplex PCR; TCRdb's copy has only in-frame clones and leaves some out. That table supplies the V and J calls and clone size; D and trimming were determined from the DNA. The table has 190,000 or so clones, around 63% seen once; the top ten hold 10%. These data belong to a study of shared clonotypes between healthy human individuals. Study information: Each donor's CD4 naive and CD4 memory cells filled three plates apiece, CD8 naive two, and CD8 memory one. Study observations and caveats: In contrast to clonotypes shared by all four donors, non-shared clonotypes had lower generation probabilities.

Partitioning of CD4+ cells yielded a CD45RA+ naive subset and a CD45RA-negative memory subset. The chain links TRBV11-1 to TRBJ2-7; D is possibly TRBD1 (6 bases). The receptor was derived from a man aged 25-45 years in good health. Specimen: memory CD4+ T cells sorted from blood. The subset: CD45RA-negative fraction. CDR3 loop: CASSQGPGARSYEQYF. CDR3 DNA sequence: TGTGCCAGCTCCCAGGGCCCAGGGGCTCGGAGCTACGAGCAGTACTTC.